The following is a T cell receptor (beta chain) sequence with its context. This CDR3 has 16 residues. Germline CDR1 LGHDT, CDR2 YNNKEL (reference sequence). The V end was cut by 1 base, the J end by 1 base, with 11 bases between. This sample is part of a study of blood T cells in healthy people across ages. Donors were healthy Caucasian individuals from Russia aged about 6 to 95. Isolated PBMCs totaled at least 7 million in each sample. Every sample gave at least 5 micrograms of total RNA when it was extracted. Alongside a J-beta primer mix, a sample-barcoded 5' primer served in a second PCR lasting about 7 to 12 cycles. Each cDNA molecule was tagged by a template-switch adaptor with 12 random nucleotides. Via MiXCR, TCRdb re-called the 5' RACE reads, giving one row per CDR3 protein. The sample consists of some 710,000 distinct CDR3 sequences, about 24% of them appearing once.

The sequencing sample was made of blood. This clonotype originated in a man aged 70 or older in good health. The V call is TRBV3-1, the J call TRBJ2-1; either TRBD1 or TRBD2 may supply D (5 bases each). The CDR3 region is CASSQVWGPSYNEQFF. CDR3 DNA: TGTGCCAGCAGCCAAGTTTGGGGACCATCCTACAATGAGCAGTTCTTC.